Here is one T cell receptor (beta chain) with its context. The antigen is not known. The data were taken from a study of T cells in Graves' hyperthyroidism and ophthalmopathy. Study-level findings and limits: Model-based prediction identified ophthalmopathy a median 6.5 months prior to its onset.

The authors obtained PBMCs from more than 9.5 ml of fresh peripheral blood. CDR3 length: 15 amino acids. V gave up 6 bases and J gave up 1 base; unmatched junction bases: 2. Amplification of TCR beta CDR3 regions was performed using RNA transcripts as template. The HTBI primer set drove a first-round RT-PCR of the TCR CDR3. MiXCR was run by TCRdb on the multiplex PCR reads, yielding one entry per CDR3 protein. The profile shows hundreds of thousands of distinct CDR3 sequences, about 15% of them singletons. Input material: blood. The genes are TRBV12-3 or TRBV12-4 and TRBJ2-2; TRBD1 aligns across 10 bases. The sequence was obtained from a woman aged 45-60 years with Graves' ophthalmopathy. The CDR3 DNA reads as TGTGCCAGCAGCCGGGACAGGGGGAACACCGGGGAGCTGTTTTTT. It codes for CASSRDRGNTGELFF.